The T cell receptor (beta chain) under discussion was sequenced for a study of CD8 T cells in ankylosing spondylitis. The V gene's germline CDR1 is SGDLS and CDR2 YYNGEE. The CDR3 spans 16 residues. The ends lost 3 bases at V and 3 bases at J; junction bases unmatched: 10. Many counts were recorded for this clonotype. TCRdb re-called the 5' RACE reads with MiXCR, one entry per CDR3 protein. The table shows about 5,700 distinct CDR3 sequences, with around 2.3% occurring only once. Sequenced material: blood, either unsorted or a sorted T cell fraction (not recorded which). This sequence joins TRBV9 and TRBJ2-7, with 9 bases fitting TRBD1. This clonotype originated in a male donor with ankylosing spondylitis or in good health (not recorded which). CDR3 nucleotides: TGTGCCAGCAGCGAGGATCCACAGGGGGCCGGCTACGAGCAGTACTTC. Protein: CASSEDPQGAGYEQYF.